Listed below are T cell receptor beta chains from one sample, sequenced in a study of identifying expanded T cells in peripheral blood. The assay was immunoSEQ multiplex PCR, and TCRdb's table has in-frame clones only and misses some. The top ten hold about 17% of the sample, which has approximately 80,000 clones, almost 85% seen once. What was sequenced was blood. Receptors were obtained from a person aged 18-70 years in good health. Both conserved end residues are part of each CDR3. The order of the fields is D gene, J gene, V gene, clone size, CDR3 protein, CDR3 DNA. The D gene is left open where the match is weak. Rows may omit the clone size; those that give it use once, few, many or a size class.

d_gene: NA
j_gene: TRBJ1-1
v_gene: TRBV19
abundance: NA
CDR3aa: CASKGLPTEAFF
CDR3nt: TGTGCCAGTAAAGGGCTCCCGACTGAAGCTTTCTTT

d_gene: NA
j_gene: TRBJ2-4
v_gene: TRBV2
abundance: NA
CDR3aa: CASRGENIQYF
CDR3nt: TGTGCCAGCAGGGGGGAAAACATTCAGTACTTC

d_gene: NA
j_gene: TRBJ1-4
v_gene: TRBV27
abundance: once
CDR3aa: CATRGMTATNEKLFF
CDR3nt: TGTGCCACCCGCGGGATGACAGCAACTAATGAAAAACTGTTTTTT

d_gene: TRBD2
j_gene: TRBJ2-5
v_gene: TRBV6-1
abundance: NA
CDR3aa: CASVSGRRETQYF
CDR3nt: TGTGCCAGCGTTAGCGGGAGAAGGGAGACCCAGTACTTC

d_gene: NA
j_gene: TRBJ2-7
v_gene: TRBV7-2
abundance: NA
CDR3aa: CASSPGGSEQYF
CDR3nt: TGTGCCAGCAGCCCTGGCGGAAGCGAGCAGTACTTC

d_gene: NA
j_gene: TRBJ1-2
v_gene: TRBV5-1
abundance: NA
CDR3aa: CASSLAGGGHGYTF
CDR3nt: TGCGCCAGCAGCTTGGCCGGGGGAGGGCATGGCTACACCTTC

d_gene: NA
j_gene: TRBJ2-7
v_gene: TRBV20-1
abundance: NA
CDR3aa: CSARDIYEQYF
CDR3nt: TGCAGTGCTAGGGACATCTACGAGCAGTACTTC

d_gene: TRBD2
j_gene: TRBJ2-7
v_gene: TRBV19
abundance: NA
CDR3aa: CASSIRIAGTSGSYEQYF
CDR3nt: TGTGCCAGTAGTATCCGAATCGCCGGGACTAGCGGGAGTTACGAGCAGTACTTC

d_gene: NA
j_gene: TRBJ2-1
v_gene: TRBV9
abundance: NA
CDR3aa: CASSDDPYNEQFF
CDR3nt: TGTGCCAGCAGCGACGATCCCTACAATGAGCAGTTCTTC

d_gene: TRBD2
j_gene: TRBJ2-1
v_gene: TRBV19
abundance: NA
CDR3aa: CASSMWVAGGPGGNEQFF
CDR3nt: TGTGCCAGTAGTATGTGGGTAGCGGGAGGCCCCGGGGGCAATGAGCAGTTCTTC

d_gene: NA
j_gene: TRBJ1-2
v_gene: TRBV6-6
abundance: NA
CDR3aa: CASSRAGGYGYTF
CDR3nt: TGTGCCAGCAGCAGGGCCGGGGGCTATGGCTACACCTTC

d_gene: NA
j_gene: TRBJ2-3
v_gene: TRBV7-9
abundance: NA
CDR3aa: CASSGSGFSYNTQYF
CDR3nt: TGTGCCAGCTCCGGTTCGGGATTTTCCTACAATACGCAGTATTTT

d_gene: NA
j_gene: TRBJ2-3
v_gene: TRBV7-2
abundance: NA
CDR3aa: CATKGEGGADTQYF
CDR3nt: TGTGCGACTAAGGGTGAGGGAGGAGCAGATACGCAGTATTTT

d_gene: NA
j_gene: TRBJ1-3
v_gene: TRBV28
abundance: NA
CDR3aa: CASRGWYRVRWKSGNTIYF
CDR3nt: TGTGCCAGCAGAGGGTGGTACAGGGTTCGATGGAAATCTGGAAACACCATATATTTT

d_gene: TRBD1
j_gene: TRBJ1-4
v_gene: TRBV5-1
abundance: NA
CDR3aa: CASSRDSEKLFF
CDR3nt: TGCGCCAGCAGCCGGGACAGTGAAAAACTGTTTTTT

d_gene: NA
j_gene: TRBJ2-2
v_gene: TRBV30
abundance: NA
CDR3aa: CAWNPDLGGDTGELFF
CDR3nt: TGTGCCTGGAACCCAGATCTTGGGGGCGACACCGGGGAGCTGTTTTTT

d_gene: NA
j_gene: TRBJ1-4
v_gene: TRBV2
abundance: NA
CDR3aa: CASSLSLGGFNEKLFF
CDR3nt: TGTGCCAGCAGTCTTTCCCTCGGGGGATTTAATGAAAAACTGTTTTTT

d_gene: TRBD2
j_gene: TRBJ2-7
v_gene: TRBV4-3
abundance: NA
CDR3aa: CASSQGPSGSHEQYF
CDR3nt: TGCGCCAGCAGCCAAGGGCCTAGCGGGAGCCACGAGCAGTACTTC

d_gene: NA
j_gene: TRBJ1-3
v_gene: TRBV5-6
abundance: NA
CDR3aa: CASSSPGDSGNTIYF
CDR3nt: TGTGCCAGCAGCTCGCCTGGGGACTCTGGAAACACCATATATTTT

d_gene: NA
j_gene: TRBJ2-1
v_gene: TRBV5-4
abundance: NA
CDR3aa: CASSFVASNEQFF
CDR3nt: TGTGCCAGCAGCTTCGTAGCGTCCAATGAGCAGTTCTTC

d_gene: NA
j_gene: TRBJ2-7
v_gene: TRBV5-1
abundance: NA
CDR3aa: CASSFGSYYEQYF
CDR3nt: TGCGCCAGCAGCTTCGGGTCGTACTACGAGCAGTACTTC

d_gene: NA
j_gene: TRBJ2-2
v_gene: TRBV4-1
abundance: NA
CDR3aa: CASSQDNRAVNTGELFF
CDR3nt: TGCGCCAGCAGCCAAGATAATCGGGCGGTAAACACCGGGGAGCTGTTTTTT

d_gene: NA
j_gene: TRBJ2-3
v_gene: TRBV5-1
abundance: NA
CDR3aa: CASTTTGSTDTQYF
CDR3nt: TGCGCCAGCACCACTACTGGGAGCACAGATACGCAGTATTTT

d_gene: NA
j_gene: TRBJ2-2
v_gene: TRBV7-2
abundance: NA
CDR3aa: CASSPRQSANTGELFF
CDR3nt: TGTGCCAGCAGCCCCCGACAGTCCGCGAACACCGGGGAGCTGTTTTTT

d_gene: NA
j_gene: TRBJ2-3
v_gene: TRBV5-1
abundance: NA
CDR3aa: CASSFGYPGNTQYF
CDR3nt: TGCGCCAGCAGCTTTGGGTACCCGGGGAATACGCAGTATTTT

d_gene: TRBD2
j_gene: TRBJ2-1
v_gene: TRBV9
abundance: NA
CDR3aa: CASSPSGSSNEQFF
CDR3nt: TGTGCCAGCAGCCCGAGCGGGAGTAGCAATGAGCAGTTCTTC

d_gene: NA
j_gene: TRBJ2-2
v_gene: TRBV11-2
abundance: NA
CDR3aa: CASSSLKQGSRPTGELFF
CDR3nt: TGTGCCAGCAGCTCGCTCAAACAGGGTTCCCGACCCACCGGGGAGCTGTTTTTT

d_gene: TRBD1
j_gene: TRBJ1-2
v_gene: TRBV5-4
abundance: few
CDR3aa: CASSSGTGKPYTF
CDR3nt: TGTGCCAGCAGCTCCGGGACAGGGAAGCCCTACACCTTC

d_gene: NA
j_gene: TRBJ1-2
v_gene: TRBV4-3
abundance: NA
CDR3aa: CASSQDREGGLWGYTF
CDR3nt: TGCGCCAGCAGCCAAGATCGTGAGGGGGGGTTGTGGGGCTACACCTTC

d_gene: TRBD2
j_gene: TRBJ2-3
v_gene: TRBV9
abundance: once
CDR3aa: CASTRGVAGVADTQYF
CDR3nt: TGTGCCAGCACCAGAGGGGTAGCGGGAGTAGCAGATACGCAGTATTTT

d_gene: NA
j_gene: TRBJ2-7
v_gene: TRBV7-2
abundance: NA
CDR3aa: CASSSVSFSYEQYF
CDR3nt: TGTGCCAGCAGCTCTGTCAGTTTTTCCTACGAGCAGTACTTC

d_gene: NA
j_gene: TRBJ2-7
v_gene: TRBV9
abundance: NA
CDR3aa: CASSVEWGPYEQYF
CDR3nt: TGTGCCAGCAGCGTAGAGTGGGGTCCCTACGAGCAGTACTTC

d_gene: NA
j_gene: TRBJ2-3
v_gene: TRBV13
abundance: NA
CDR3aa: CASSFWGSSTDTQYF
CDR3nt: TGTGCCAGCAGCTTCTGGGGTAGCAGCACAGATACGCAGTATTTT

d_gene: NA
j_gene: TRBJ1-2
v_gene: TRBV28
abundance: NA
CDR3aa: CASTSQDGYTF
CDR3nt: TGTGCCAGCACCTCCCAGGATGGCTACACCTTC

d_gene: NA
j_gene: TRBJ2-7
v_gene: TRBV2
abundance: NA
CDR3aa: CASAAGSWDEQYF
CDR3nt: TGTGCCAGCGCGGCAGGGTCTTGGGACGAGCAGTACTTC

d_gene: NA
j_gene: TRBJ1-5
v_gene: TRBV28
abundance: NA
CDR3aa: CASSWPGTQPQHF
CDR3nt: TGTGCCAGCAGTTGGCCAGGGACTCAGCCCCAGCATTTT

d_gene: TRBD2
j_gene: TRBJ2-7
v_gene: TRBV4-3
abundance: NA
CDR3aa: CASSQEPGGYEQYF
CDR3nt: TGCGCCAGCAGCCAAGAGCCGGGGGGCTACGAGCAGTACTTC

d_gene: NA
j_gene: TRBJ1-2
v_gene: TRBV19
abundance: NA
CDR3aa: CASSMSTLSNYGYTF
CDR3nt: TGTGCCAGTAGTATGTCCACGCTGTCTAACTATGGCTACACCTTC

d_gene: NA
j_gene: TRBJ2-7
v_gene: TRBV28
abundance: NA
CDR3aa: CASSLNRREQYF
CDR3nt: TGTGCCAGCAGTTTAAACCGTCGCGAGCAGTACTTC

d_gene: TRBD1
j_gene: TRBJ1-4
v_gene: TRBV13
abundance: NA
CDR3aa: CASSLGGQPNEKLFF
CDR3nt: TGTGCCAGCAGCTTAGGGGGACAGCCTAATGAAAAACTGTTTTTT

d_gene: NA
j_gene: TRBJ1-1
v_gene: TRBV5-1
abundance: once
CDR3aa: CTSGEIQAGGVTEAFF
CDR3nt: TGCACCAGCGGGGAGATTCAAGCCGGGGGCGTAACTGAAGCTTTCTTT

d_gene: TRBD1
j_gene: TRBJ2-7
v_gene: TRBV2
abundance: NA
CDR3aa: CASTTGTGSYEQYF
CDR3nt: TGTGCCAGCACTACCGGGACAGGGAGCTACGAGCAGTACTTC

d_gene: TRBD1
j_gene: TRBJ1-1
v_gene: TRBV6-5
abundance: NA
CDR3aa: CASSYTLDRLIAFF
CDR3nt: TGTGCCAGCAGTTACACCCTGGACAGGTTGATAGCTTTCTTT